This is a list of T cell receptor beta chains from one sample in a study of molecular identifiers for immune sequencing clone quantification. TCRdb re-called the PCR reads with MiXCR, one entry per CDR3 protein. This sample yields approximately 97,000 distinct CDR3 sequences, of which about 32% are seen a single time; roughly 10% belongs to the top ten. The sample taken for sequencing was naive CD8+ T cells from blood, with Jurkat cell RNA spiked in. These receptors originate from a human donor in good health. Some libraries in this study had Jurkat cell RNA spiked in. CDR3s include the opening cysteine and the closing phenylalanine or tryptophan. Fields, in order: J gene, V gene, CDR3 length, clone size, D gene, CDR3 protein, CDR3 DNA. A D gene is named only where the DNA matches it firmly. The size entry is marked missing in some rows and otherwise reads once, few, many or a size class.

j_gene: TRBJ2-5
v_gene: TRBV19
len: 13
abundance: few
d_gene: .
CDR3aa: CASRLAERETQYF
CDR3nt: TGTGCCAGCCGTTTAGCGGAGCGAGAGACCCAGTACTTC

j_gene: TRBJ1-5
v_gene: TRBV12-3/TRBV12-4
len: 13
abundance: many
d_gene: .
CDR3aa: CASSYQGHQPQHF
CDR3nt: TGTGCCAGCAGTTACCAGGGGCATCAGCCCCAGCATTTT

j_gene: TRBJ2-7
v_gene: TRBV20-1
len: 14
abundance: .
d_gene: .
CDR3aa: CSASLQDFSYEQYF
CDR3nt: TGCAGTGCCTCGTTGCAGGACTTTTCCTACGAGCAGTACTTC

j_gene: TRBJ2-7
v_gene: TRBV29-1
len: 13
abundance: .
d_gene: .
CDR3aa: CSAEGTTGYEQHF
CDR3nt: TGCAGCGCTGAAGGGACTACAGGGTACGAGCAGCACTTC

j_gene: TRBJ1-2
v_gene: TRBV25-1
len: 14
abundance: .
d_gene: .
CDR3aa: CASSQAGTPYGYTF
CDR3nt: TGTGCCAGCAGTCAAGCCGGGACACCTTATGGCTACACCTTC

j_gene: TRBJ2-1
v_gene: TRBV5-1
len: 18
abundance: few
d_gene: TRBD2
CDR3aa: CASTPYSGRAGPYNEQFF
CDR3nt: TGCGCCAGCACCCCTTATAGCGGGAGGGCCGGTCCCTACAATGAGCAGTTCTTC

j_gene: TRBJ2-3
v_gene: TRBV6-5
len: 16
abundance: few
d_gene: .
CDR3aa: CASSSRGALITDTQYF
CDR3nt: TGTGCCAGCTCCTCTAGGGGGGCACTAATCACAGATACGCAGTATTTT

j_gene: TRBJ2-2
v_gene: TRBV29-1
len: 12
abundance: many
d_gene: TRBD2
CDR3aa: CSGAGGTGELFF
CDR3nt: TGCAGCGGAGCGGGAGGCACCGGGGAGCTGTTTTTT

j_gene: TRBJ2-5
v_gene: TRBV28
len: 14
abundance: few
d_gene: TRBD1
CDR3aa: CATYDGTGFETQYF
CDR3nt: TGTGCCACCTATGACGGGACAGGGTTCGAGACCCAGTACTTC

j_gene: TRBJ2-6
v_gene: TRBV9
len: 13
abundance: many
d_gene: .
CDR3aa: CASSVDGANVLTF
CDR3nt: TGTGCCAGCAGCGTAGATGGGGCCAACGTCCTGACTTTC

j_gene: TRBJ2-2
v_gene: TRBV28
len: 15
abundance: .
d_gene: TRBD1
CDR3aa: CASSRTGGFTGEQFF
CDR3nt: TGTGCCAGCAGTAGGACAGGGGGCTTCACCGGGGAGCAGTTTTTT

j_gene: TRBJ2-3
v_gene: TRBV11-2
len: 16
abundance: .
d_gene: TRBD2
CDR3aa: CASSLGVAGRTDTQYF
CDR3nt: TGTGCCAGCAGCTTAGGTGTAGCGGGAAGGACAGATACGCAGTATTTT

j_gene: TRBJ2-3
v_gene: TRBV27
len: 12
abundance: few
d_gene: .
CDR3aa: CASSYARDTQYF
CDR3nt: TGTGCCAGCAGTTACGCACGAGATACGCAGTATTTT

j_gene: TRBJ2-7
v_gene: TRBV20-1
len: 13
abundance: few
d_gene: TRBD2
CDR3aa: CSATQRGTYEQYF
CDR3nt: TGCAGTGCTACCCAGCGGGGGACTTACGAGCAGTACTTC

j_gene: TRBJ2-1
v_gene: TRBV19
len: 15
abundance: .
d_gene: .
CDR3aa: CASSSSGAPYNEQFF
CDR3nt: TGTGCCAGTAGTTCCTCCGGGGCCCCCTACAATGAGCAGTTCTTC

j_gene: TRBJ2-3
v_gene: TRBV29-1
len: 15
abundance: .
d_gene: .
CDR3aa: CSVDLGPGSTDTQYF
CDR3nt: TGCAGCGTTGATTTGGGGCCCGGGAGCACAGATACGCAGTATTTT